These 17 T cell receptor beta chains were all obtained from the same sample, sequenced in a study of cytomegalovirus exposure and HLA in healthy donors. Both 60 Vbeta primers and 13 Jbeta primers went into the PCR. Sequencing used immunoSEQ multiplex PCR; TCRdb keeps in-frame clones, though not all of them. The sample carries around 160,000 clones, over 60% recorded once. The sequenced sample was PBMCs. The receptors here all came from a middle-aged man in good health and CMV-seropositive.

The genes are TRBV6-5 and TRBJ1-5, with D possibly TRBD1 on 6 matching bases. The CDR3 contains 14 residues. The V gene lost 7 bases and the J gene lost 5 bases, with 15 bases spanning the gap. Germline V gene data show CDR1 as MNHEY and CDR2 as SVGAGI. CDR3 residues: CASTPFGGHQPQHF. Written as DNA, the CDR3 is TGTGCCAGCACGCCCTTCGGGGGGCATCAGCCCCAGCATTTT.

The chain links TRBV14 to TRBJ2-1, with 12 bases matching TRBD2. CDR1 is SGHDN and CDR2 is FVKESK in the germline V gene. The length of the CDR3 is 18 residues. With 0 bases clipped from V and 8 bases from J, the junction kept 11 bases outside the gene matches. CDR3 sequence reads: CASSQEMRLLAGGDEQFF. As DNA, the CDR3 is TGTGCCAGCAGCCAAGAAATGAGGCTACTAGCGGGAGGCGATGAGCAGTTCTTC.

This sequence joins TRBV10-2 and TRBJ2-7, with a tentative D call TRBD2 (6 bases). Trimming took off 7 bases at V and 3 bases at J, with 13 bases between the two ends. Germline CDR1 is WSHSY and CDR2 is SAAADI. CDR3 length equals 13 residues. In DNA, the CDR3 is TGCGCCAGCAAACGGGGAGGAGTCTACGAGCAGTACTTC. The encoded protein is CASKRGGVYEQYF.

This clone occurred a few times. The rearrangement uses TRBV28 and TRBJ1-1; D gene unclear. V lost 5 bases to trimming and J lost 8 bases, with 12 bases between them. CDR1 is MDHEN, CDR2 SYDVKM, per germline. This CDR3 is 12 amino acids long. The CDR3 spells CASSLQHREAFF. CDR3 coding DNA: TGTGCCAGCAGTCTACAGCACCGGGAAGCTTTCTTT.

The V and J genes are TRBV19 and TRBJ2-5; 7 bases agree with TRBD2. With 3 bases clipped from V and 4 bases from J, the junction kept 5 bases outside the gene matches. The CDR3 length is 14 residues. Germline CDR1 is LNHDA and CDR2 is SQIVND (reference sequence). CDR3: CASSIRGGVETQYF. CDR3 in DNA: TGTGCCAGTAGTATTCGCGGGGGAGTAGAGACCCAGTACTTC.

The V call is TRBV4-1, the J call TRBJ2-7; D is perhaps TRBD2 (5 bases). Germline loops: CDR1 MGHRA, CDR2 YSYEKL. This CDR3 has 15 amino acids. V shed 4 bases and J shed 2 bases, with 15 bases lying between them. The CDR3 sequence is CASSPRLEEPYEQYF. The CDR3 DNA is TGCGCCAGCAGCCCCCGACTGGAGGAACCCTACGAGCAGTACTTC.

This clone was seen only once. The V call is TRBV7-2, the J call TRBJ2-1; D remains ambiguous. Per the germline V gene, CDR1 is SGHTA and CDR2 is FQGNSA. This CDR3 region has 16 residues. V was clipped by 0 bases and J by 7 bases, with 16 bases between them. CDR3 protein: CASSLAPRIRRNEQFF. The CDR3 DNA follows: TGTGCCAGCAGCTTAGCGCCTAGAATTAGGCGGAATGAGCAGTTCTTC.

The V and J genes are TRBV30 and TRBJ2-5; D not resolved. Germline lookup yields CDR1 GTSNPN and CDR2 SVGIG (reference sequence). V lost 1 base to trimming and J lost 4 bases, with 7 bases between them. The CDR3 spans 12 residues. DNA for the CDR3: TGTGCCTGGAGTGCCCCCGGAGAGACCCAGTACTTC. It translates to CAWSAPGETQYF.

The table lists this clone with a few counts. This sequence joins TRBV27 and TRBJ1-5; TRBD1 matches 7 bases. From germline, CDR1 is MNHEY and CDR2 SMNVEV (reference sequence). J was trimmed by 4 bases and V by 3 bases; bases with no gene match: 6. The CDR3 sequence is 15 residues long. As DNA, the CDR3 is TGTGCCAGCAGTTTTGAGGGGGCGAGGAATCAGCCCCAGCATTTT. Protein sequence: CASSFEGARNQPQHF.

The chain has TRBV5-1 and TRBJ2-6; unclear D gene. V was clipped by 4 bases and J by 1 base, with 9 bases between them. The CDR3 has 15 residues. The germline V gene has CDR1 SGHRS and CDR2 YFSETQ. This chain's CDR3 is CASSPTTSGANVLTF. DNA for the CDR3: TGCGCCAGCAGCCCTACGACTTCTGGGGCCAACGTCCTGACTTTC.

This clone has more than one count but fewer than ten. This chain links TRBV6-1 with TRBJ1-1; no firm D call. The CDR3 consists of 15 residues. The V and J ends lost 1 base and 3 bases respectively, with 12 bases between them. Germline CDR1 and CDR2: MNHNS and SASEGT. Here the CDR3 DNA reads TGTGCCAGCAGTGAAGAGGCAGGATCGTACACTGAAGCTTTCTTT. Encoded protein: CASSEEAGSYTEAFF.

The chain links TRBV7-3 to TRBJ2-3; tentatively, D is TRBD1 (5 bases). This CDR3 region has 15 residues. CDR1 and CDR2 (germline): SGHTA, FQGTGA. V lost 5 bases and J 2 bases, leaving 14 bases between the germline ends. CDR3 sequence reads: CASSLLRTNTDTQYF. DNA for the CDR3: TGTGCCAGCAGCCTTCTTCGGACAAACACAGATACGCAGTATTTT.

The chain has TRBV28 and TRBJ1-4, with no clear D. This CDR3 has 15 residues. From germline, CDR1 is MDHEN and CDR2 SYDVKM. V was trimmed by 4 bases and J by 8 bases, leaving 17 bases between them. This CDR3 is CASSWTGGLREKLFF. The CDR3 DNA sequence: TGTGCCAGCAGTTGGACGGGAGGGCTGAGGGAAAAACTGTTTTTT.

The chain carries TRBV4-3 and TRBJ2-7, with a possible D match to TRBD2 (5 bases). CDR1 and CDR2 from the germline V gene are LGHNA and YSLEER. The V and J ends lost 0 bases and 2 bases respectively, with 8 bases between them. The CDR3 sequence is 14 residues long. The CDR3 spells CASSQDGAAYEQYF. CDR3 bases: TGCGCCAGCAGCCAAGATGGAGCGGCCTACGAGCAGTACTTC.

This chain links TRBV27 with TRBJ2-7; D might be TRBD2 (6 bases). CDR1 MNHEY and CDR2 SMNVEV come from the germline V gene (reference sequence). The CDR3 totals 14 residues. V was shortened by 3 bases and J by 2 bases, with 11 bases between the two germline ends. The CDR3 is CASSFSGVPYEQYF. In DNA, the CDR3 is TGTGCCAGCAGTTTCTCGGGAGTCCCCTACGAGCAGTACTTC.

J is TRBJ2-7 and V is TRBV11-2; 11 bases agree with TRBD1. V lost 7 bases and J lost 5; bases outside the gene matches: 13. Germline-derived CDR1 and CDR2 are SGHAT and FQNNGV. CDR3 length: 16 amino acids. CDR3 protein: CASTTNRGQGGHEQYF. The CDR3 nucleotides are TGTGCCAGCACTACGAACCGGGGACAGGGGGGTCACGAGCAGTACTTC.

The V call is TRBV11-2, the J call TRBJ2-5, with 10 bases lining up with TRBD2. The end of the DNA aligns better with TRBJ2-7, so the J call may be wrong. Germline-derived CDR1 and CDR2 are SGHAT and FQNNGV. The CDR3 is 14 residues long. The CDR3 bases are TGTGCCAGCAGCCCCCGACTAGCGGGCTACGAGCAGTACTTC. Translating gives CASSPRLAGYEQYF.